One sample yielded the 6 T cell receptor beta chains listed below, sequenced in a study of PD-1 blockade in classical Hodgkin lymphoma. TCRdb's table, derived via immunoSEQ multiplex PCR, lists solely in-frame clones and lacks some. The sample consists of over 5,500 clones, about 83% of them appearing once. There was relapse after autologous stem cell transplantation in every patient, and there was variation in brentuximab vedotin exposure. Sample: peripheral blood mononuclear cells (PBMCs), taken at baseline. The receptor source for this set is a human donor with classical Hodgkin lymphoma.

The chain is built from TRBV2 and TRBJ2-7; D possibly matches TRBD1 or TRBD2 (5 bases each). Germline assignment: CDR1 SNHLY and CDR2 FYNNEI. V dropped 4 bases and J dropped 2 bases, with 9 bases sitting between them. CDR3 size: 13 residues. The CDR3 here is CASSGWGTYEQYF. The DNA for the CDR3 is TGTGCCAGCAGTGGTTGGGGGACCTACGAGCAGTACTTC.

This chain links TRBV7-2 with TRBJ1-1, with D possibly TRBD1 on 5 matching bases. The CDR3 is 13 residues long. The ends were cut back, 1 base at V and 10 bases at J, with 13 bases in the middle. Germline V gene lookup returns CDR1 SGHTA and CDR2 FQGNSA. The CDR3 protein is CASSLESRVVAFF. CDR3 DNA: TGTGCCAGCAGCTTAGAATCCAGGGTGGTAGCTTTCTTT.

J is TRBJ2-7 and V is TRBV6-1; D ambiguous. The germline V and J ends were trimmed by 5 bases and 9 bases, with 11 bases remaining between them. The CDR3 has 11 amino acids. Germline V gene data show CDR1 as MNHNS and CDR2 as SASEGT. CDR3 sequence reads: CASSPLRGQYF. The DNA of the CDR3 is TGTGCCAGCAGTCCTCTACGCGGGCAGTACTTC.

This clone was seen more than once but under ten times. The J gene is TRBJ1-1, the V gene TRBV11-2; the D gene is possibly TRBD1 (5 bases). CDR1 is SGHAT and CDR2 is FQNNGV in the germline V gene. V lost 2 bases and J 0 bases, leaving 10 bases between the germline ends. The CDR3 spans 15 residues. CDR3 loop: CASSLFGTMNTEAFF. The CDR3 coding sequence is TGTGCCAGCAGCTTATTCGGGACCATGAACACTGAAGCTTTCTTT.

The rearrangement joins TRBV7-8 to TRBJ1-4; TRBD1 agrees at 10 bases. V gave up 5 bases and J gave up 7 bases; unmatched junction bases: 7. Germline values: CDR1 SGHVS, CDR2 FQNEAQ. The CDR3 runs 15 residues. The CDR3 reads CASSAGQGVGEKLFF. The DNA for the CDR3 is TGTGCCAGCAGCGCTGGACAGGGGGTGGGTGAAAAACTGTTTTTT.

To note about this clone: A junction end diverges from the germline sequence, so it may reflect a read error. The chain uses TRBV9 and TRBJ2-2; D may be TRBD1 (5 bases). Germline lookup yields CDR1 SGDLS and CDR2 YYNGEE. The CDR3 is 12 residues long. The CDR3 nucleotides read TGTGCCAGCAACGTAGGGGTCGGGGAGCTGTTTTTT. Protein product: CASNVGVGELFF.